A selection of T cell receptor beta chains follows, all from one sample in a study of blood T cells in healthy people across ages. TCRdb independently ran MiXCR on the 5' RACE reads; one entry per CDR3 protein. The repertoire holds approximately 680,000 distinct CDR3 sequences, with about 30% as singletons. Sequencing used blood. The receptors were sampled from a woman at least 80 years old in good health. The CDR3 runs from the conserved cysteine through the conserved F or W. The D gene is left open where the match is weak. Rows give clone size only sometimes, using once, few, many, or a class for an expanded clone.

d_call j_call v_call clone_size cdr3_nt cdr3_aa
. TRBJ2-1 TRBV3-1 many TGTGCCAGCAGCCAAGTTCCCGCGGGCTCCTACAATGAGCAGTTCTTC CASSQVPAGSYNEQFF
TRBD1 TRBJ2-7 TRBV11-2 many TGTGCCAGCAGCCGGGACAGTGTCTACGAGCAGTACTTC CASSRDSVYEQYF
. TRBJ1-1 TRBV29-1 . TGCAGCGTGGCGAACCCTAAAGCTTTCTTT CSVANPKAFF
. TRBJ1-2 TRBV7-9 few TGTGCCTGCAGCTCCCGAGGCGGCTATGGCTACACCTTC CACSSRGGYGYTF
. TRBJ1-2 TRBV20-1 once TGCAGTGCTACGGACAGCCCCTCTGGCTACACCTTC CSATDSPSGYTF
TRBD2 TRBJ2-7 TRBV7-2 many TGTGCCAGCAGCTCGGTAGCGGGGACCTACGAGCAGTACTTC CASSSVAGTYEQYF
TRBD2 TRBJ2-5 TRBV5-1 . TGCGCCAGCAGCAAGGGACTAGCGGGGGGGCAAGAGACCCAGTACTTC CASSKGLAGGQETQYF
. TRBJ2-1 TRBV12-3/TRBV12-4 few TGTGCCAGCAGTCCCCCGGGGCTGAACTCGTACTACAATGAGCAGTTCTTC CASSPPGLNSYYNEQFF
TRBD2 TRBJ2-3 TRBV15 few TGTGCCACCAGCAGAGCCAGCGGGAGCCCAGATACGCAGTATTTT CATSRASGSPDTQYF
. TRBJ1-2 TRBV7-9 . TGTGCCAGCAGCTTCGGCGGGACACCTAACTATGGCTACACCTTC CASSFGGTPNYGYTF
TRBD1 TRBJ2-5 TRBV20-1 many TGCAGTGCTCCGAAAAAACAGGGGGCTTGGGAGCAGTACTTC CSAPKKQGAWEQYF
. TRBJ1-2 TRBV7-2 many TGTGCCAGCAGCTTAGAAGCAAGAGGCTACACCTTC CASSLEARGYTF
TRBD1 TRBJ2-4 TRBV9 many TGTGCCAGCAGCACGACAGGGCTAGCCAAAAACATTCAGTACTTC CASSTTGLAKNIQYF
TRBD1 TRBJ1-6 TRBV19 few TGTGCCAGTAGTATGAACGGACAGGGGAGTTCACCCCTCCACTTT CASSMNGQGSSPLHF
TRBD1 TRBJ1-6 TRBV5-1 . TGCGCCAGCAGCCCTGAGGGCAGGGGGCTTCCCCACTTT CASSPEGRGLPHF
. TRBJ2-5 TRBV7-2 . TGTGCCAGCAGCTCCGGCGGACGGGTGGAGAGGGAGACCCAGTACTTC CASSSGGRVERETQYF
. TRBJ2-1 TRBV7-6 few TGTGCCAGCAGCTTAATAGTAGGGTACTCCTACAATGAGCAGTTCTTC CASSLIVGYSYNEQFF
. TRBJ2-7 TRBV7-9 many TGTGCCAGCAGCTTAGGAGGGGGGGGAGGGTCCTACGAGCAGTACTTC CASSLGGGGGSYEQYF
. TRBJ1-1 TRBV12-3/TRBV12-4 many TGTGCCAGCAGCCCCAGGCAGGGTGGAACTGAAGCTTTCTTT CASSPRQGGTEAFF
TRBD2 TRBJ2-1 TRBV20-1 . TGCAGCTCCGAGACTAGCGAGTACAATGAGCAGTTCTTC CSSETSEYNEQFF
. TRBJ2-5 TRBV29-1 many TGCAGCGTTGATCGTGACAGCGGGGAGACCCAGTACTTC CSVDRDSGETQYF
. TRBJ1-1 TRBV6-6 . TGTGCCAGCAGTTTAGAAGGGGGGCGCACTGAAGCTTTCTTT CASSLEGGRTEAFF
. TRBJ1-1 TRBV3-1 . TGTGCCAGCAGCCGAACAACGATGGGGACTGAAGCTTTCTTT CASSRTTMGTEAFF
TRBD2 TRBJ2-3 TRBV6-6 . TGTGCCAGCAGTTACTCGGGTAGCGGGAGACGAGATACGCAGTATTTT CASSYSGSGRRDTQYF
. TRBJ1-2 TRBV7-2 . TGTGCCAGCAGTCCCCGGACACCAAGGAACTATGGCTACACCTTC CASSPRTPRNYGYTF
. TRBJ2-6 TRBV2 . TGTGCCAGCAGTGATGGTACCGCTAGCTCTGGGGCCAACGTCCTGACTTTC CASSDGTASSGANVLTF
. TRBJ2-3 TRBV5-1 many TGCGCCAGCAGCTTGGAAGGGGGTAGAGATACGCAGTATTTT CASSLEGGRDTQYF
TRBD1 TRBJ2-4 TRBV11-2 . TGTGCCAGCAGCTCAATGGGACAGGGGGGCATTCAGTACTTC CASSSMGQGGIQYF
TRBD1 TRBJ2-2 TRBV5-1 few TGCGCCAGCAGCTTGGTCGAAAGGGACAGTACCGTATTCGGCGGGGAGCTGTTTTTT CASSLVERDSTVFGGELFF
. TRBJ2-7 TRBV20-1 many TGCAGTGCCGGCCAAGGGAGGGGGCGGTACGAGCAGTACTTC CSAGQGRGRYEQYF
. TRBJ1-5 TRBV24-1 few TGTGCCACCAGTGATTCCAGGGTACGTCAGCCCCAGCATTTT CATSDSRVRQPQHF
TRBD2 TRBJ2-7 TRBV4-3 many TGCGCCAGCAGCCGGAGACTAGCGGGGGACTACGAGCAGTACTTC CASSRRLAGDYEQYF
TRBD1 TRBJ1-2 TRBV7-8 . TGTGCCAGCAGCCCCGCTCAGGGGGGTTATGGCTACACCTTC CASSPAQGGYGYTF
TRBD1 TRBJ2-7 TRBV6-5 many TGTGCCAGCAGGGACAGGGCTAGCTACGAGCAGTACTTC CASRDRASYEQYF
. TRBJ2-2 TRBV18 . TGTGCCAGCTCCCCCAAGAACACCGGGGAGCTGTTTTTT CASSPKNTGELFF
. TRBJ2-3 TRBV5-4 . TGTGCCAGCAGCCCAAAGGGGGGTCAGCTTGCAGATACGCAGTATTTT CASSPKGGQLADTQYF
. TRBJ2-3 TRBV6-1 few TGTGCCAGCAGGGGTCTAACGGGAAACACAGATACGCAGTATTTT CASRGLTGNTDTQYF
. TRBJ2-6 TRBV5-6 many TGTGCCAGCAGCTCGGGACATAGGAGCTCTGGGGCCAACGTCCTGACTTTC CASSSGHRSSGANVLTF
. TRBJ2-1 TRBV29-1 . TGCAGCGTTCGACCTCTGGACAATGGGCAGTTCTTC CSVRPLDNGQFF
. TRBJ1-5 TRBV6-5 few TGTGCCAGCAGTACGTTAACGGGAGGGCCGCATCAGCCCCAGCATTTT CASSTLTGGPHQPQHF
. TRBJ1-1 TRBV7-2 few TGTGCCAGCAGCTGCAGTCAGGAAAACACTGAAGCTTTCTTT CASSCSQENTEAFF
. TRBJ2-3 TRBV10-3 . TGTGCCATCAGTGGGCGGATAGGAAGCGCAGATACGCAGTATTTT CAISGRIGSADTQYF
. TRBJ2-5 TRBV7-6 many TGTGCCAGCAGCCTAAAGGAGGGTTCTTGGGAGACCCAGTACTTC CASSLKEGSWETQYF
TRBD1 TRBJ2-7 TRBV20-1 many TGCAGTGCCCAGGGCCCAGGGGGTTACGAGCAGTACTTC CSAQGPGGYEQYF
. TRBJ2-6 TRBV14 few TGTGCCAGCAGCCAAGATAGGCGCTTGAGCTCTGGGGCCAACGTCCTGACTTTC CASSQDRRLSSGANVLTF